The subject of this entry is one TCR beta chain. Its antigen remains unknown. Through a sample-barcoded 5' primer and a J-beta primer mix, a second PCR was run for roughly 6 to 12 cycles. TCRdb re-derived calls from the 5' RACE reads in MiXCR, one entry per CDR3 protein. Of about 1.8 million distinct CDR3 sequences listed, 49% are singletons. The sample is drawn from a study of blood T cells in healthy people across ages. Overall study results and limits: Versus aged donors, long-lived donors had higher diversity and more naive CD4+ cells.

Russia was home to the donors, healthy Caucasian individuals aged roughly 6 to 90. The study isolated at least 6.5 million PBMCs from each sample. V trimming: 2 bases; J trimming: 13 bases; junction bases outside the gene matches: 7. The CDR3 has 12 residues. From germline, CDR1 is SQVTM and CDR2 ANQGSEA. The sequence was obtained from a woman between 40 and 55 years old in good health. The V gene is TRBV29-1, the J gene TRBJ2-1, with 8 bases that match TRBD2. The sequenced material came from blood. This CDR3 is CSVELAGKTQFF. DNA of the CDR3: TGCAGCGTTGAATTAGCGGGAAAGACCCAGTTCTTC.